This T cell receptor (beta chain) was retrieved from a study of patients and donors after allogeneic stem cell transplantation. With 5 bases clipped from V and 8 bases from J, the junction kept 8 bases outside the gene matches. CDR3 length: 15 amino acids. Germline assignment: CDR1 SGHNT and CDR2 YENEEA. Each CDR3 protein gets one entry after TCRdb re-called the RT-PCR reads with MiXCR. The sample records some 960,000 distinct CDR3 sequences, about 20% being singletons. The sample taken for sequencing was blood, either unsorted or a sorted T cell fraction (not recorded which). The clonotype was recovered from a human donor who was either an allogeneic HSCT recipient or a stem cell or donor lymphocyte infusion donor (not recorded which). It is not recorded whose cells these are; they may come from a transplant donor. The chain has TRBV11-3 and TRBJ2-1, with 11 bases aligning to TRBD2. The CDR3 DNA is TGTGCCAGCAGCCCGCCTAGCGGGGGGATTTATGAGCAGTTCTTC. This gives the protein CASSPPSGGIYEQFF.